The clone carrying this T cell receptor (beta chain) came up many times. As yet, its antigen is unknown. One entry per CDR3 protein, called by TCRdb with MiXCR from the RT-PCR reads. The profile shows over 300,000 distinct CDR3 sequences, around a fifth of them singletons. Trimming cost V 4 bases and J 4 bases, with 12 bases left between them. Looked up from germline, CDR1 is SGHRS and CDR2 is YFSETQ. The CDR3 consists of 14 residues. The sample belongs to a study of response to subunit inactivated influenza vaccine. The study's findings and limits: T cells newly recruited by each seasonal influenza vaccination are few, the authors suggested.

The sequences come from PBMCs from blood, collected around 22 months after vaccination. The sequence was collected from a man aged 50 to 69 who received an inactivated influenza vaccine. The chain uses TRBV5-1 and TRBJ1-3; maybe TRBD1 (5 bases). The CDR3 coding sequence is TGCGCCAGCAGCCCAGACAGAGTCGGAAACACCATATATTTT. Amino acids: CASSPDRVGNTIYF. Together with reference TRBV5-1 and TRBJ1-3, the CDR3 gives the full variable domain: KAGVTQTPRYLIKTRGQQVTLSCSPISGHRSVSWYQQTPGQGLQFLFEYFSETQRNKGNFPGRFSGRQFSNSRSEMNVSTLELGDSALYLCASSPDRVGNTIYFGEGSWLTVV.